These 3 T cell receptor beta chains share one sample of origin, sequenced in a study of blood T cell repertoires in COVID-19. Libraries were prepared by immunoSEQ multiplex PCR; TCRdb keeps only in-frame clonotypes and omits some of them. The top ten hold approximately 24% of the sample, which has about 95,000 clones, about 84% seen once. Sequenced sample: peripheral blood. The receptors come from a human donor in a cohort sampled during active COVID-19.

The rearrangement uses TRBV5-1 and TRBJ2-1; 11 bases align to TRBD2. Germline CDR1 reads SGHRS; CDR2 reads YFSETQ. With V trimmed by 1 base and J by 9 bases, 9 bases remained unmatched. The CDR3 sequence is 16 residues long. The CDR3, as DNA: TGCGCCAGCAGCTTGATGGCTAGCGGGGGGATCGTTGAGCAGTTCTTC. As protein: CASSLMASGGIVEQFF.

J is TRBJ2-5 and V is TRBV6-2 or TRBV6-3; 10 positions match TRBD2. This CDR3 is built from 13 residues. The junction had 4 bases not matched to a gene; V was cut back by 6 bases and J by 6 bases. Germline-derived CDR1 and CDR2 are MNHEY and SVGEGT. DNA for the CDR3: TGTGCCAGCAGCCCTAGCGGGGGAAAGACCCAGTACTTC. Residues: CASSPSGGKTQYF.

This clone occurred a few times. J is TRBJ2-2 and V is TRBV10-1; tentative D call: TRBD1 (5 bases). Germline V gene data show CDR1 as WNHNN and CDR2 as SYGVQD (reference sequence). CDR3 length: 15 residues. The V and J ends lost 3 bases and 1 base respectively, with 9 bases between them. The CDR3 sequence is CASSDGQLNTGELFF. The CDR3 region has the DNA TGCGCCAGCAGTGATGGACAACTGAACACCGGGGAGCTGTTTTTT.